Below, 27 T cell receptor beta chains from the same sample are listed, as sequenced in a study of patients with pleural tuberculosis. Each CDR3 protein is one row after TCRdb ran MiXCR on the reads. The sample shows 25,000 to 35,000 distinct CDR3 sequences, over 15% of them seen only once. Sequenced input: peripheral blood. These receptors originate from a human donor with pleural tuberculosis.

Note on this clonotype: A much larger clone sits a single nucleotide away, making a read error possible. The conserved closing phenylalanine or tryptophan is absent in this CDR3, likely reflecting a read error. The chain employs TRBV29-1 and TRBJ2-1; possible D gene TRBD2, 5 bases. This CDR3 is built from 12 residues. V shed 7 bases and J shed 4 bases, with 11 bases lying between them. Germline CDR1 reads SQVTM; CDR2 reads ANQGSEA. The CDR3 bases are TGCAGCGCCAGGACTGGATACAATGAGCAGTTCTCC. It yields the protein CSARTGYNEQFS.

CDR3 residues: CSARGPAYEQYF. CDR3 in DNA: TGCAGTGCTAGAGGGCCCGCCTACGAGCAGTACTTC. The rearrangement joins TRBV20-1 to TRBJ2-7; unclear D gene. CDR3 length: 12 residues. In germline, CDR1 is DFQATT, CDR2 SNEGSKA (reference sequence). The ends were cut back, 1 base at V and 2 bases at J, with 6 bases in the middle.

The V call is TRBV27, the J call TRBJ2-1; D is tentatively TRBD1 or TRBD2 (5 bases each). The germline gives CDR1 MNHEY, CDR2 SMNVEV (reference sequence). The CDR3 is 13 amino acids. V was pared by 6 bases and J by 3 bases, with 9 bases between. CDR3 protein: CASRGRDYNEQFF. In DNA form, the CDR3 reads TGTGCCAGCAGGGGACGGGACTACAATGAGCAGTTCTTC.

The genes are TRBV27 and TRBJ1-6; possible D gene TRBD1, 6 bases. CDR1 and CDR2 from the germline V gene are MNHEY and SMNVEV (reference sequence). V was clipped by 10 bases and J by 10 bases, with 17 bases between them. The CDR3 is 13 residues long. CDR3 sequence: CATTIGGRSPLHF. The CDR3, as DNA: TGTGCCACTACTATAGGGGGGAGGTCACCCCTCCACTTT.

This clonotype was observed at least ten times. This chain links TRBV7-9 with TRBJ2-3; 7 nucleotides align to TRBD2. Germline CDR1 SEHNR, CDR2 FQNEAQ (reference sequence). The CDR3 totals 16 residues. V was clipped by 2 bases and J by 6 bases; unmatched bases: 11. The CDR3 nucleotides read TGTGCCAGCAGCTTAACATCCGAGCGGGACCGCGATACGCAGTATTTT. Translation: CASSLTSERDRDTQYF. Supplemented by reference TRBV7-9 and TRBJ2-3, the full variable domain reads DTGVSQNPRHKITKRGQNVTFRCDPISEHNRLYWYRQTLGQGPEFLTYFQNEAQLEKSRLLSDRFSAERPKGSFSTLEIQRTEQGDSAMYLCASSLTSERDRDTQYFGPGTRLTVL.

This clonotype showed up many times. This chain joins TRBV4-2 and TRBJ2-1; 9 bases map to TRBD2. V was pared by 0 bases and J by 3 bases, with 9 bases of the junction left unmatched. The CDR3 extends over 18 amino acids. Per the germline V gene, CDR1 is LGHNA and CDR2 is YNFKEQ. Written as DNA, the CDR3 is TGTGCCAGCAGCCAAGACTTAATTCTAGCGGGAATCTACAATGAGCAGTTCTTC. Encoded protein: CASSQDLILAGIYNEQFF.

This clonotype came up many times. V gene TRBV27 combines with J gene TRBJ1-3; D is undetermined. The germline gives CDR1 MNHEY, CDR2 SMNVEV (reference sequence). The length of the CDR3 is 16 residues. Trimming pared 8 bases from V and 8 bases from J, leaving 25 bases between. CDR3: CASLHGQPSCWYTIYF. In DNA form, the CDR3 reads TGTGCCAGCTTACACGGTCAACCCTCATGTTGGTACACCATATATTTT.

The sample holds many counts of this clonotype. This CDR3 is CSVAPAYNEQFF. DNA of the CDR3: TGCAGCGTGGCCCCCGCCTACAATGAGCAGTTCTTC. This chain links TRBV29-1 with TRBJ2-1; D remains unclear. Germline loops: CDR1 SQVTM, CDR2 ANQGSEA. V was cut by 6 bases and J by 2 bases, with 8 bases left in between. The CDR3 has 12 amino acids.

As concerns this clonotype: The junction departs from the called germline gene at one end, perhaps through a read error. The rearrangement uses TRBV25-1 and TRBJ1-1; 9 bases match TRBD1. The CDR3 runs 14 residues. Per germline, CDR1 MGHDK and CDR2 SYGVNS. CDR3 nucleotide sequence: TGTGCCGGCAGTGATCACAGGGGGCTCACTGAAGCCTTCTTT. Protein: CAGSDHRGLTEAFF.

This clonotype was recorded at least ten times. The gene calls are TRBV5-1 and TRBJ2-2, with TRBD2 identical over 8 bases. V was pared by 3 bases and J by 4 bases, with 5 bases of the junction left unmatched. This CDR3 has 15 amino acids. Germline CDR1 and CDR2: SGHRS and YFSETQ. The CDR3 sequence is CASSWRTSPTGELFF. The CDR3 DNA follows: TGCGCCAGCAGCTGGAGGACTAGCCCCACCGGGGAGCTGTTTTTT.

This clonotype appeared many times. The chain is built from TRBV9 and TRBJ1-3; no clear D gene. This CDR3 region has 17 residues. The germline V gene has CDR1 SGDLS and CDR2 YYNGEE. The V gene lost 3 bases and the J gene lost 3 bases, with 19 bases spanning the gap. The CDR3 DNA follows: TGTGCCAGCAGCGCGAGCCTTAGGGTCCGGGATGGAAACACCATATATTTT. Amino acids: CASSASLRVRDGNTIYF.

V gene TRBV10-3 combines with J gene TRBJ1-2; D not resolved. Germline V gene lookup returns CDR1 ENHRY and CDR2 SYGVKD. With 7 bases removed from V and 4 bases from J, the gap between germline ends came to 13 bases. This CDR3 region has 13 residues. The CDR3 nucleotides are TGTGCCATCAAGGGCAGGACCCTCTATGGCTACACCTTC. Its protein is CAIKGRTLYGYTF.

As concerns this clonotype: This may stem from a read error, because a much larger clone lies one nucleotide away. The V gene is TRBV30, the J gene TRBJ2-7, with 10 positions matching TRBD1. The CDR3 contains 15 residues. From germline, CDR1 is GTSNPN and CDR2 SVGIG (reference sequence). CDR3 sequence (DNA): TGTGCCTGGAGTGTAGTAGGGACAGGGGCCTACGGGCAGTACTTC. Translating it yields CAWSVVGTGAYGQYF.

This clonotype was picked up many times. This rearrangement joins TRBV7-9 to TRBJ1-4; no reliable D call. V shed 4 bases and J shed 10 bases, with 10 bases lying between them. The V gene's germline CDR1 is SEHNR and CDR2 FQNEAQ (reference sequence). This CDR3 spans 12 amino acids. The CDR3 DNA is TGTGCCAGCAGCTCCCAGACCGGAAAACTGTTTTTT. Protein: CASSSQTGKLFF.

About this clonotype itself: The germline gene is not matched at one end of the junction; a read error may be the cause. The V and J genes are TRBV27 and TRBJ1-2; D is uncertain. Germline V gene lookup returns CDR1 MNHEY and CDR2 SMNVEV (reference sequence). The CDR3 is 13 amino acids. The CDR3 protein is CASSLKRIYDYTF. The CDR3, as DNA: TGTGCCAGCAGTTTAAAGAGAATCTATGACTACACCTTC.

This clonotype was observed a single time. A much larger clonotype is one base distant, so this may be a read error. The genes are TRBV13 and TRBJ2-2; D perhaps matches TRBD2 (6 bases). V shed 5 bases and J shed 5 bases, with 21 bases lying between them. This CDR3 contains 17 residues. Germline V gene lookup returns CDR1 PRHDT and CDR2 FYEKMQ (reference sequence). CDR3 sequence reads: CASSPGGIGLGTGELFF. The CDR3 nucleotides read TGTGCCAGCAGCCCCGGCGGGATCGGATTAGGGACCGGGGAGCTGTTTTTT. The complete variable domain, with remaining parts taken from reference TRBV13 and TRBJ2-2, reads AAGVIQSPRHLIKEKRETATLKCYPIPRHDTVYWYQQGPGQDPQFLISFYEKMQSDKGSIPDRFSAQQFSDYHSELNMSSLELGDSALYFCASSPGGIGLGTGELFFGEGSRLTVL.

This clonotype was counted at least ten times. The gene calls are TRBV25-1 and TRBJ2-7; no definite D call. The germline V and J ends were trimmed by 3 bases and 3 bases, with 3 bases remaining between them. This CDR3 has 11 residues. The germline gives CDR1 MGHDK, CDR2 SYGVNS. CDR3 DNA: TGTGCCAGCAGTGATTACTACGAGCAGTACTTC. It is translated as CASSDYYEQYF.

This clonotype was seen just once. The conserved phenylalanine or tryptophan normally closing the CDR3 is absent here, so this likely arose from a read error. This chain uses TRBV20-1 with TRBJ1-1, with 10 nucleotides matching TRBD1. The germline V gene encodes CDR1 DFQATT and CDR2 SNEGSKA (reference sequence). The V gene end was trimmed by 5 bases and the J gene end by 1 base; junction bases not matched to a gene: 1. The CDR3 is 13 amino acids. The CDR3 nucleotides are TGCAGTGCTGGGGACAGGGGGAACACTGAAGCTTTCTCT. As protein: CSAGDRGNTEAFS.

This clonotype has just a few counts. The J gene is TRBJ2-3, the V gene TRBV29-1; D is ambiguous. The CDR3 runs 14 residues. Germline V gene lookup returns CDR1 SQVTM and CDR2 ANQGSEA. V was shortened by 1 base and J by 10 bases, with 18 bases between the two germline ends. Written as DNA, the CDR3 is TGCAGCGTTGAAGTCCCGTCCTCCCCTAGGGCGCAGTATTTT. Its protein product is CSVEVPSSPRAQYF.

This clonotype was picked up many times. This chain uses TRBV6-1 with TRBJ2-5; 7 bases match TRBD2. The V segment lost 0 bases and the J segment 7 bases; nucleotides outside the gene matches: 14. Germline V lookup: CDR1 MNHNS, CDR2 SASEGT. The CDR3 runs 17 residues. CDR3 residues: CASSEAQLASPWGTQYF. In DNA, the CDR3 is TGTGCCAGCAGTGAAGCGCAACTAGCGAGCCCTTGGGGGACCCAGTACTTC.

J is TRBJ2-3 and V is TRBV28, with D perhaps TRBD2 (6 bases). Deletions cut 6 bases from V and 0 bases from J, with 13 bases between. This CDR3 contains 15 residues. Looked up from germline, CDR1 is MDHEN and CDR2 is SYDVKM. Here the CDR3 reads CASSLTRGSTDTQYF. For the CDR3, the DNA is TGTGCCAGCAGCCTAACACGGGGGAGCACAGATACGCAGTATTTT.

On this clonotype: This CDR3 fails to terminate in the conserved phenylalanine or tryptophan, so it likely reflects a read error. The chain uses TRBV6-1 and TRBJ2-5; D gene ambiguous. The V gene lost 6 bases and the J gene lost 0 bases, with 2 bases spanning the gap. The CDR3 loop spans 11 amino acids. Germline CDR1 is MNHNS and CDR2 is SASEGT. CDR3 amino acids: CASRNQETQYT. CDR3 sequence (DNA): TGTGCCAGCAGAAACCAAGAGACCCAGTACACC.

This clonotype was detected only once. The J gene is TRBJ1-2, the V gene TRBV6-4; 7 bases fit TRBD1. CDR1 is MRHNA and CDR2 is SNTAGT in the germline V gene. V shed 11 bases, J shed 8 bases, and the junction held 17 bases outside the gene matches. The CDR3 loop spans 14 amino acids. This CDR3 reads CADRKQGTEGGYTF. The CDR3 nucleotides read TGTGCCGACAGAAAACAGGGGACAGAAGGAGGCTACACCTTC.

By proportion, this clonotype is medium-sized. The rearrangement uses TRBV6-1 and TRBJ1-1, with D possibly matching TRBD1 (5 bases). This CDR3 is built from 11 residues. The V and J ends lost 9 bases and 9 bases respectively, with 14 bases between them. Germline V gene sequence: CDR1 MNHNS, CDR2 SASEGT. CDR3 residues: CASESRGKAFF. Written as DNA, the CDR3 is TGTGCCAGTGAATCTAGGGGAAAAGCTTTCTTT.

Concerning this clonotype: A much larger clone differs by one base, so this may be a read error. The chain recombines TRBV6-6 with TRBJ2-7; maybe TRBD2 (5 bases). The CDR3 covers 14 residues. CDR1 MNHNY and CDR2 SVGAGI come from the germline V gene (reference sequence). CDR3 sequence (DNA): TGTGCCAGCAGTTACCTGGGGAGCTCCTACGAGCAGTGCTTC. This encodes CASSYLGSSYEQCF.

This clonotype was seen many times. The chain has TRBV10-3 and TRBJ2-7; TRBD1 matches 7 bases. J was trimmed by 7 bases and V by 11 bases; bases with no gene match: 8. This CDR3 is built from 11 residues. CDR1 ENHRY and CDR2 SYGVKD come from the germline V gene. This chain's CDR3 is CAAKGAWEQYF. DNA for the CDR3: TGTGCCGCAAAGGGGGCCTGGGAGCAGTACTTC.

The gene calls are TRBV27 and TRBJ1-3, with D perhaps matching TRBD1 (5 bases). Trimming stripped 6 bases from V and 8 bases from J, with 17 bases between. CDR3 length: 14 residues. Germline CDR1 MNHEY, CDR2 SMNVEV (reference sequence). For the CDR3, the DNA is TGTGCCAGCAGAGACGACAGCTTCGGAGACACCATATATTTT. This codes for CASRDDSFGDTIYF.